Listed below are T cell receptor beta chains from one sample, sequenced in a study of human T cells and chemical hapten exposure. One entry per CDR3 protein results from TCRdb running MiXCR on the RACE reads. This sample has around 110,000 distinct CDR3 sequences, with about 12% found just once. This material consisted of whole blood, taken in connection with sensitization to the hapten diphenylcyclopropenone (DPC). The source of these receptors is a woman aged 50 to 60 with alopecia areata. Some clones in this sample may be carry-over from other donors' samples. CDR3s include the opening cysteine and the closing phenylalanine or tryptophan. D genes are given only for firm matches. Clone size is not always given. Where it is, it says once, few, many or a class for expanded clones.

j_call v_call d_call clone_size cdr3_nt cdr3_aa
TRBJ2-1 TRBV28 TRBD2 once TGTGCCAGCAGTTCCGTAGCGGGGTCTGTCAATGAGCAGTTCTTC CASSSVAGSVNEQFF
TRBJ1-1 TRBV7-9 TRBD1 many TGTGCCAGCAGCTTACAGGGGGAGACTGAAGCTTTCTTT CASSLQGETEAFF
TRBJ2-1 TRBV20-1 . few TGCAGTGCTGGCCTCGACTACAATGAGCAGTTCTTC CSAGLDYNEQFF
TRBJ1-3 TRBV18 . many TGTGCCAGCTCACCATCGGTGACAGTGGAGGGAAACACCATATATTTT CASSPSVTVEGNTIYF
TRBJ1-1 TRBV10-2 . few TGCGCCAGCAGGCCCCGAAAGATTGGGAACACTGAAGCTTTCTTT CASRPRKIGNTEAFF
TRBJ2-1 TRBV28 TRBD2 many TGTGCCAGCAGTCACCGGACTAGCGGGAGAGAGAGGGCCCGCAATGAGCAGTTCTTC CASSHRTSGRERARNEQFF
TRBJ1-1 TRBV28 . many TGTGCCAGCAGTGTACAATTAGAAGCTTTCTTT CASSVQLEAFF
TRBJ2-3 TRBV6-2/TRBV6-3 . few TGTGCCAGCAGCGGAGCCGCAGGGCGCACAGATACGCAGTATTTT CASSGAAGRTDTQYF
TRBJ1-4 TRBV13 . . TGTGCCAGCAGCTTCCTCTACGGGACAACTAATGAAAAACTGTTTTTT CASSFLYGTTNEKLFF
TRBJ2-7 TRBV7-6 . many TGTGCCAGCAGCTTAGGGCGCGAGCAGTACTTC CASSLGREQYF
TRBJ2-1 TRBV6-4 TRBD1 few TGTGCCAGCAGTGCCCGGACAGGGGGAAGGAATGAGCAGTTCTTC CASSARTGGRNEQFF
TRBJ2-7 TRBV6-5 TRBD1 few TGTGCCAGCAGGCCCGGCCCGGGACAGGGGACCTACGAGCAGTACTTC CASRPGPGQGTYEQYF
TRBJ2-2 TRBV28 . . TGTGCCAGCAGTCCAAGCGGAAAGCTGTTTTTT CASSPSGKLFF
TRBJ2-5 TRBV5-1 . once TGCGCCAGCAGCTGGACCTCACAAGAGACCCAGTACTTC CASSWTSQETQYF
TRBJ2-2 TRBV11-1 . few TGTGCCAGCAGCTTAGATGGGTCCTACACCGGGGAGCTGTTTTTT CASSLDGSYTGELFF
TRBJ2-7 TRBV28 TRBD2 many TGTGCCACCTTGGAGCGGGACCCATACGAGCAGTACTTC CATLERDPYEQYF
TRBJ1-5 TRBV18 . . TGTGCCAGCTCACCCGGTCAGGTCCATAGCAATCAGCCCCAGCATTTT CASSPGQVHSNQPQHF
TRBJ1-1 TRBV10-3 TRBD1 . TGTGCCATCAATACACAGGGGGACACTGAAGCTTTCTTT CAINTQGDTEAFF
TRBJ2-3 TRBV29-1 . many TGCAGCGTTGGAGGGACATACACAGATACGCAGTATTTT CSVGGTYTDTQYF
TRBJ1-5 TRBV4-1 . few TGCGCCAGCAGCCAAGTGGAGCGAAGTGGAGGGCCCCAGCATTTT CASSQVERSGGPQHF
TRBJ2-3 TRBV14 . few TGTGCCAGCACCCCTAGGGGTACTAGCACAGATACGCAGTATTTT CASTPRGTSTDTQYF
TRBJ1-1 TRBV28 . . TGTGCCAGCAGTTTATCCCAGGGGAACACTGAAGCTTTCTTT CASSLSQGNTEAFF
TRBJ1-1 TRBV7-6 . many TGTGCCAGCAGCCTCCCCGTCGGGGACACTGAAGCTTTCTTT CASSLPVGDTEAFF
TRBJ2-1 TRBV28 . . TGTGCCAGCAGTATGAGGAATGAGCAGTTCTTC CASSMRNEQFF
TRBJ2-3 TRBV28 . many TGTGCCAGCAGTTCCGGAAAAGCAGGGGACACAGATACGCAGTATTTT CASSSGKAGDTDTQYF
TRBJ1-2 TRBV19 . few TGTGCCAGTCGACCCGGGACCTCCGGGACGGGCTACACCTTC CASRPGTSGTGYTF
TRBJ1-2 TRBV20-1 TRBD1 many TGCAGTGCTATCGGACAGGGGGGACTCTACACCTTC CSAIGQGGLYTF
TRBJ2-5 TRBV7-8 . . TGTGCCAGCAGCTTATACCGGGCGCAGCAAGAGACCCAGTACTTC CASSLYRAQQETQYF
TRBJ1-1 TRBV6-5 TRBD1 many TGTGCCAGCAGTTACGCAGGGGGCACTGAAGCTTTCTTT CASSYAGGTEAFF
TRBJ2-3 TRBV5-1 TRBD1 few TGCGCCAGCAGCCAGGGACAGCCTCTCACAGATACGCAGTATTTT CASSQGQPLTDTQYF
TRBJ2-5 TRBV11-2 . . TGTGCCAGCAGCGACGGGACATTCAAAGAGACCCAGTACTTC CASSDGTFKETQYF
TRBJ1-2 TRBV18 . few TGTGCCAGCTCACCCCCGGGCAGCCTTAACTATGGCTACACCTTC CASSPPGSLNYGYTF
TRBJ1-1 TRBV18 . many TGTGCCAGCTCACCACCGGGATTGACAGGGAACACTGAAGCTTTCTTT CASSPPGLTGNTEAFF
TRBJ2-7 TRBV6-5 . . TGTGCCAGCAGTTATTACGCCGGGCCTATCTACGAGCAGTACTTC CASSYYAGPIYEQYF
TRBJ2-5 TRBV6-5 TRBD2 . TGTGCCAGCAGTTACGCGCCTAGCGGGAGGCGGCAAGAGACCCAGTACTTC CASSYAPSGRRQETQYF
TRBJ2-1 TRBV12-3/TRBV12-4 TRBD2 . TGTGCCAGCAGTTTAGTGGGACTAGCGGGCCGCTACAATGAGCAGTTCTTC CASSLVGLAGRYNEQFF
TRBJ1-2 TRBV28 . . TGTGCCAGCAGTTTCCGACAGGATGGCTACACCTTC CASSFRQDGYTF
TRBJ1-5 TRBV10-3 . few TGTGCCATCAGTGAGTCGATAGGGCAGGGGAGCAATCAGCCCCAGCATTTT CAISESIGQGSNQPQHF
TRBJ1-3 TRBV5-5 TRBD1 few TGTGCCAGCAGCTTATCACAGGGGGTAATCTCTGGAAACACCATATATTTT CASSLSQGVISGNTIYF
TRBJ1-1 TRBV28 . . TGTGCCAGCAGTTTGCCCCCACAGGAGTTAGGCACTGAAGCTTTCTTT CASSLPPQELGTEAFF
TRBJ2-7 TRBV28 TRBD1 many TGTGCCAGCAGTTACCCCGGGACAGCGTCCTACGAGCAGTACTTC CASSYPGTASYEQYF
TRBJ1-6 TRBV11-2 . . TGTGCCAGCAGCCACGAAACAATGGGCCATTCACCCCTCCACTTT CASSHETMGHSPLHF
TRBJ2-1 TRBV19 TRBD1 few TGTGCCAGTACGGACAGGGGGCTTATCGATGAGCAGTTCTTC CASTDRGLIDEQFF
TRBJ2-7 TRBV27 . . TGTGCCAGCAGTTTGGGGGATACCTACGAGCAGTACTTC CASSLGDTYEQYF